These T cell receptor beta chains were read from a single sample in a study of CXCR3-negative and CXCR3-positive naive CD8 T cells. TCRdb processed the 5' RACE reads again and assigns one entry to each CDR3 protein, with no DNA. Listed are approximately 96,000 distinct CDR3 sequences; 0.9% to 1.2% falls within the top ten. Material for sequencing was naive CXCR3+ CD8+ T cells from blood. These receptors were obtained from a human donor in good health. Some clones in this sample may be carry-over from other donors' samples. Each CDR3 is given with its conserved first and last residue. Clone size is given for some rows only: seen once, a few or many times, or a class if the clone is expanded.

clone size: NA; J gene: TRBJ2-1; V gene: TRBV28; CDR3 protein: CASSLLSPGQGYNEQFF
clone size: medium-sized; J gene: TRBJ1-6; V gene: TRBV7-3; CDR3 protein: CASSSTGGAGSPLHF
clone size: NA; J gene: TRBJ1-1; V gene: TRBV7-9; CDR3 protein: CASSLGVTLNTEAFF
clone size: NA; J gene: TRBJ2-3; V gene: TRBV7-9; CDR3 protein: CASSPAGLRTDTQYF
clone size: NA; J gene: TRBJ2-1; V gene: TRBV7-9; CDR3 protein: CASSAGYNEQFF
clone size: NA; J gene: TRBJ1-4; V gene: TRBV14; CDR3 protein: CASSPDRTVPTTNEKLFF
clone size: NA; J gene: TRBJ2-1; V gene: TRBV5-6; CDR3 protein: CASSLGAGGSSYNEQFF
clone size: NA; J gene: TRBJ1-4; V gene: TRBV29-1; CDR3 protein: CSGTGGGGKLFF
clone size: NA; J gene: TRBJ2-7; V gene: TRBV28; CDR3 protein: CASSPLAGVFYEQYF
clone size: NA; J gene: TRBJ1-6; V gene: TRBV20-1; CDR3 protein: CSASPDGMGPVSSPLHF
clone size: NA; J gene: TRBJ2-2; V gene: TRBV14; CDR3 protein: CASSPEMNTGELFF
clone size: NA; J gene: TRBJ2-5; V gene: TRBV7-9; CDR3 protein: CASSPPGRGAQETQYF
clone size: NA; J gene: TRBJ2-3; V gene: TRBV28; CDR3 protein: CASRVAGEGDTQYF